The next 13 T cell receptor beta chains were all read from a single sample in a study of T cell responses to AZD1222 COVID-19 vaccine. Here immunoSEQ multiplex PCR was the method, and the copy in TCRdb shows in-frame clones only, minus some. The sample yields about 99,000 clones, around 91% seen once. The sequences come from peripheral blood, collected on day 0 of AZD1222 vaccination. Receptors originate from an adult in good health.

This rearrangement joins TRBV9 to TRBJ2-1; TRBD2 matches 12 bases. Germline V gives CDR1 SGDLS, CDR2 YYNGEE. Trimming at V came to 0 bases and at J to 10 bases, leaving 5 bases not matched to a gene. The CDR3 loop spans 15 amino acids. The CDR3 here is CASSVGSSGGAEQFF. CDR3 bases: TGTGCCAGCAGCGTAGGGTCTAGCGGGGGGGCCGAGCAGTTCTTC.

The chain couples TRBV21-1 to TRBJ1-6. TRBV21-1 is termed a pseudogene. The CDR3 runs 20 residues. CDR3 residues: CASSKVNMAPGTAYNSPLHF. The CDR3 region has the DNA TGTGCCAGCAGCAAAGTAAACATGGCGCCCGGGACGGCGTATAATTCACCCCTCCACTTT.

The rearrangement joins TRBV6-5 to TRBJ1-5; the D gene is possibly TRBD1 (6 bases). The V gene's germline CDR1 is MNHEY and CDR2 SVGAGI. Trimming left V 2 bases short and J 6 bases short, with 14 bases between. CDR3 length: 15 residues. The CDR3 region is CASSYTQGRGQPQHF. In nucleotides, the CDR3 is TGTGCCAGCAGTTACACACAGGGACGAGGTCAGCCCCAGCATTTT.

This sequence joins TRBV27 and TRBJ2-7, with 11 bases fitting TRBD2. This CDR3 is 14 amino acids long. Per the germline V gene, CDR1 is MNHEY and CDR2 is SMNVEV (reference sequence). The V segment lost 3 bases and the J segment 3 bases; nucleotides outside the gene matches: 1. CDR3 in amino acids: CASSFSGGVYEQYF. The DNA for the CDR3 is TGTGCCAGCAGTTTTAGCGGGGGGGTCTACGAGCAGTACTTC.

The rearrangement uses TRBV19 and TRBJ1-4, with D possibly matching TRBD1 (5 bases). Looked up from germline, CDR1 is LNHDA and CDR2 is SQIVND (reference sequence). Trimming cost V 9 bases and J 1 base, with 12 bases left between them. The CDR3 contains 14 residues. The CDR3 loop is CASTGGGTNEKLFF. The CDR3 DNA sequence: TGTGCCAGCACCGGCGGGGGAACTAATGAAAAACTGTTTTTT.

CDR3 loop: CASTVPGHRNTGELFF. The CDR3 coding sequence is TGTGCCAGTACTGTACCGGGACACCGGAACACCGGGGAGCTGTTTTTT. The genes are TRBV28 and TRBJ2-2; possibly TRBD1 for D (6 bases). The length of the CDR3 is 16 residues. CDR1 is MDHEN, CDR2 SYDVKM, per germline. V lost 9 bases to trimming and J lost 1 base, with 18 bases between them. The full variable domain, with the rest looked up from reference TRBV28 and TRBJ2-2, is DVKVTQSSRYLVKRTGEKVFLECVQDMDHENMFWYRQDPGLGLRLIYFSYDVKMKEKGDIPEGYSVSREKKERFSLILESASTNQTSMYLCASTVPGHRNTGELFFGEGSRLTVL.

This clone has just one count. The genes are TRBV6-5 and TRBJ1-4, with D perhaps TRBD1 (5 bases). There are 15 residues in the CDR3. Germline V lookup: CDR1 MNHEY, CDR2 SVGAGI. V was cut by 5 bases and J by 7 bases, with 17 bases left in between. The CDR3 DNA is TGTGCCAGCAGTAGGGGTCTGGGAAGAATTGAAAAACTGTTTTTT. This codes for CASSRGLGRIEKLFF.

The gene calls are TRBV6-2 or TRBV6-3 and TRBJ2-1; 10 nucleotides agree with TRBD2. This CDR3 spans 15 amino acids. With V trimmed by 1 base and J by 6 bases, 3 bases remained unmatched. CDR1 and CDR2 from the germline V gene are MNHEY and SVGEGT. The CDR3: CASSYLGTSVNEQFF. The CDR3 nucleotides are TGTGCCAGCAGTTACTTGGGGACTAGCGTCAATGAGCAGTTCTTC.

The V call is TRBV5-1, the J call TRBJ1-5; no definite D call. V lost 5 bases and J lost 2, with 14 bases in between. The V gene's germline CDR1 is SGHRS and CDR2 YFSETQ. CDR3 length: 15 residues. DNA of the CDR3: TGCGCCAGCAGTAGATCGGGAGGCGGCAATCAGCCCCAGCATTTT. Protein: CASSRSGGGNQPQHF.

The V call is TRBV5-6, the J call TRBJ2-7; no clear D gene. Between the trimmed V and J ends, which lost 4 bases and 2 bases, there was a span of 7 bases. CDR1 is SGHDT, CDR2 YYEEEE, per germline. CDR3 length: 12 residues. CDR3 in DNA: TGTGCCAGCAGCCCCCGTACCTACGAGCAGTACTTC. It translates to CASSPRTYEQYF.

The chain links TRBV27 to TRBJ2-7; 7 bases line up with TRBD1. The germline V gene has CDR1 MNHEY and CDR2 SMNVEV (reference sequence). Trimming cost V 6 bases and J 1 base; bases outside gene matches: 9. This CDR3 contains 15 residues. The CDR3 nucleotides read TGTGCCAGCAGGGAGGACAGGCTCGGATCCTACGAGCAGTACTTC. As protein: CASREDRLGSYEQYF.

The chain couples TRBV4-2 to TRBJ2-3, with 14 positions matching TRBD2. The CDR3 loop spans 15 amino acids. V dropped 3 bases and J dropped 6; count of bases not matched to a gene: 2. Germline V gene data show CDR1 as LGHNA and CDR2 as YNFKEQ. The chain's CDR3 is CASSHRTSGGDTQYF. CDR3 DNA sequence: TGTGCCAGCAGCCACCGGACTAGCGGGGGGGATACGCAGTATTTT.

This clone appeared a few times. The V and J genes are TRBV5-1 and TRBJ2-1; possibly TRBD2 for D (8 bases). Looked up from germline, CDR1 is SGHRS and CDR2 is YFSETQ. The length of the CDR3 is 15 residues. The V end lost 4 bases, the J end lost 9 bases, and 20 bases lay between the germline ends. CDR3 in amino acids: CASSPGRGQASEQFF. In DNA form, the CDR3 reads TGCGCCAGCAGCCCCGGGAGGGGGCAGGCTAGTGAGCAGTTCTTC. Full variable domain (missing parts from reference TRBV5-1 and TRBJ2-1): KAGVTQTPRYLIKTRGQQVTLSCSPISGHRSVSWYQQTPGQGLQFLFEYFSETQRNKGNFPGRFSGRQFSNSRSEMNVSTLELGDSALYLCASSPGRGQASEQFFGPGTRLTVL.